This is a list of T cell receptor beta chains from one sample in a study of blood T cell repertoires in COVID-19. TCRdb's copy holds only in-frame clones and misses some; the assay was immunoSEQ multiplex PCR. The data show some 110,000 clones, with roughly 84% seen just once and around 4.2% held by the top ten. Sequencing input: PBMCs or T cells enriched from blood (not recorded which). These receptor sequences come from a woman aged 25-40 years who had recovered from COVID-19. The CDR3 runs from the conserved cysteine through the conserved F or W. D genes are given only for firm matches. Size values are once, few and many counts, or a class for expanded clones, and some rows have none.

v_call: TRBV14; d_call: NA; j_call: TRBJ1-2; clone_size: NA; cdr3_nt: TGTGCCAGCAGTCTCATAGCTAACTATGGCTACACCTTC; cdr3_aa: CASSLIANYGYTF
v_call: TRBV18; d_call: TRBD1; j_call: TRBJ1-1; clone_size: NA; cdr3_nt: TGTGCCAGCTCACCTGGACAGGGGCACACTGAAGCTTTCTTT; cdr3_aa: CASSPGQGHTEAFF
v_call: TRBV5-8; d_call: TRBD1; j_call: TRBJ1-3; clone_size: once; cdr3_nt: TGTGCCAGCAGCTTGGAGGGACAGATCCGAAACACCATATATTTT; cdr3_aa: CASSLEGQIRNTIYF
v_call: TRBV28; d_call: TRBD1; j_call: TRBJ1-1; clone_size: NA; cdr3_nt: TGTGCCAGCAGACGACAGGGTGAAACTGAAGCTTTCTTT; cdr3_aa: CASRRQGETEAFF
v_call: TRBV12-3/TRBV12-4; d_call: TRBD2; j_call: TRBJ2-2; clone_size: NA; cdr3_nt: TGTGCCAGCAGCCGAGCGGGGACCGGGGAGCTGTTTTTT; cdr3_aa: CASSRAGTGELFF
v_call: TRBV28; d_call: NA; j_call: TRBJ1-4; clone_size: NA; cdr3_nt: TGTGCCAGCACCTGGGGGCCCCAGGAAAAACTGTTTTTT; cdr3_aa: CASTWGPQEKLFF
v_call: TRBV27; d_call: NA; j_call: TRBJ1-1; clone_size: NA; cdr3_nt: TGTGCCAGCAGTTTATTGGGGGCAAGGACTGAAGCTTTCTTT; cdr3_aa: CASSLLGARTEAFF
v_call: TRBV5-1; d_call: NA; j_call: TRBJ1-1; clone_size: NA; cdr3_nt: TGCGCCAGCAGCTTGTCGGGAAGAACAGGGTTCTCTGAAGCTTTCTTT; cdr3_aa: CASSLSGRTGFSEAFF
v_call: TRBV7-8; d_call: NA; j_call: TRBJ1-4; clone_size: once; cdr3_nt: TGTGCCAGCAGTTTGACCCGACAGACCGGAAATGAAAAACTGTTTTTT; cdr3_aa: CASSLTRQTGNEKLFF
v_call: TRBV18; d_call: NA; j_call: TRBJ1-2; clone_size: NA; cdr3_nt: TGTGCCAGCTCACCGGAACAGGACTATGGCTACACCTTC; cdr3_aa: CASSPEQDYGYTF
v_call: TRBV5-5; d_call: NA; j_call: TRBJ2-1; clone_size: NA; cdr3_nt: TGTGCCAGCAGCTTCAAGGGGCTGGGGGGATTCAATGAGCAGTTCTTC; cdr3_aa: CASSFKGLGGFNEQFF
v_call: TRBV5-1; d_call: TRBD2; j_call: TRBJ2-3; clone_size: NA; cdr3_nt: TGCGCCAGCAGAACTAGCGAGGCAGATACGCAGTATTTT; cdr3_aa: CASRTSEADTQYF
v_call: TRBV5-1; d_call: TRBD2; j_call: TRBJ2-3; clone_size: NA; cdr3_nt: TGCGCCAGCAGCTTATCGGCTAGCGGATACACAGATACGCAGTATTTT; cdr3_aa: CASSLSASGYTDTQYF
v_call: TRBV27; d_call: TRBD1; j_call: TRBJ1-1; clone_size: NA; cdr3_nt: TGTGCCAGCAGTGTAGGGACAGCGAACACTGAAGCTTTCTTT; cdr3_aa: CASSVGTANTEAFF
v_call: TRBV19; d_call: TRBD1; j_call: TRBJ1-2; clone_size: NA; cdr3_nt: TGTGCCAGTAGTGCGGGGCAGGGGGCGCGGGGCTATGGCTACACCTTC; cdr3_aa: CASSAGQGARGYGYTF
v_call: TRBV5-1; d_call: NA; j_call: TRBJ1-1; clone_size: once; cdr3_nt: TGCGCCAGCAGCTTGGTTCCGGGGAGCACTGAAGCTTTCTTT; cdr3_aa: CASSLVPGSTEAFF
v_call: TRBV5-6; d_call: NA; j_call: TRBJ2-7; clone_size: NA; cdr3_nt: TGTGCCAGCAGCCCGACAGGCCCCTCCGAGCAGTACTTC; cdr3_aa: CASSPTGPSEQYF
v_call: TRBV20-1; d_call: NA; j_call: TRBJ1-4; clone_size: NA; cdr3_nt: TGCAGTGCTAGTGACGGGACTTTGGGAGAAAAACTGTTTTTT; cdr3_aa: CSASDGTLGEKLFF
v_call: TRBV5-1; d_call: TRBD2; j_call: TRBJ2-1; clone_size: once; cdr3_nt: TGCGCCAGCAGCTCAGGCCGGAGCGGGAGCTCCTACAATGAGCAGTTCTTC; cdr3_aa: CASSSGRSGSSYNEQFF
v_call: TRBV15; d_call: NA; j_call: TRBJ1-1; clone_size: NA; cdr3_nt: TGTGCCACCAGCAGAGATTCCGCGGGGGCCACTGAAGCTTTCTTT; cdr3_aa: CATSRDSAGATEAFF
v_call: TRBV19; d_call: NA; j_call: TRBJ2-1; clone_size: NA; cdr3_nt: TGTGCCAGTAGAGGACAGCTTTACAATGAGCAGTTCTTC; cdr3_aa: CASRGQLYNEQFF
v_call: TRBV15; d_call: NA; j_call: TRBJ2-6; clone_size: NA; cdr3_nt: TGTGCCACCAGCAGAGATAGGGGCTCTGGGGCCAACGTCCTGACTTTC; cdr3_aa: CATSRDRGSGANVLTF
v_call: TRBV4-2; d_call: TRBD1; j_call: TRBJ1-4; clone_size: NA; cdr3_nt: TGTGCCAGCAGCCAAAATGGGGGACAGGGGTTCGCTAATGAAAAACTGTTTTTT; cdr3_aa: CASSQNGGQGFANEKLFF
v_call: TRBV18; d_call: TRBD1; j_call: TRBJ1-2; clone_size: NA; cdr3_nt: TGTGCCAGCTCATCGGACAGGGAAAATGGCTACACCTTC; cdr3_aa: CASSSDRENGYTF
v_call: TRBV3-1/TRBV3-2; d_call: NA; j_call: TRBJ2-6; clone_size: once; cdr3_nt: TGTGCCAGCAGCGAGGCGGGATCTGGGGCCAACGTCCTGACTTTC; cdr3_aa: CASSEAGSGANVLTF
v_call: TRBV2; d_call: NA; j_call: TRBJ1-5; clone_size: NA; cdr3_nt: TGTGCCAGCAGGAGGGGGTTGGGCAATCAGCCCCAGCATTTT; cdr3_aa: CASRRGLGNQPQHF
v_call: TRBV25-1; d_call: NA; j_call: TRBJ2-5; clone_size: NA; cdr3_nt: TGTGCCAGCCGACAACAGGGTATGGGGACCCAGTACTTC; cdr3_aa: CASRQQGMGTQYF
v_call: TRBV7-6; d_call: TRBD1; j_call: TRBJ2-1; clone_size: NA; cdr3_nt: TGTGCCAGCAGCTTAGCCACAGGGGGCAATGAGCAGTTCTTC; cdr3_aa: CASSLATGGNEQFF
v_call: TRBV12-5; d_call: NA; j_call: TRBJ2-3; clone_size: NA; cdr3_nt: TGTGCTAGTGGTTTCCTCGGTACGCAGTATTTT; cdr3_aa: CASGFLGTQYF
v_call: TRBV5-1; d_call: TRBD2; j_call: TRBJ2-7; clone_size: NA; cdr3_nt: TGCGCCAGCAGCTTGGAGGGACTAGCCTACGAGCAGTACTTC; cdr3_aa: CASSLEGLAYEQYF
v_call: TRBV7-9; d_call: TRBD2; j_call: TRBJ2-5; clone_size: NA; cdr3_nt: TGTGCCAGCAGCTTAGTCCTAGCGGGAGGCCAAGAGACCCAGTACTTC; cdr3_aa: CASSLVLAGGQETQYF
v_call: TRBV5-1; d_call: NA; j_call: TRBJ2-3; clone_size: NA; cdr3_nt: TGCGCCAGCAGCCCAGCGGAGTACACAGATACGCAGTATTTT; cdr3_aa: CASSPAEYTDTQYF
v_call: TRBV4-2; d_call: NA; j_call: TRBJ2-2; clone_size: NA; cdr3_nt: TGTGCCAGCACCCACCCTTCCGGGTCGAACACCGGGGAGCTGTTTTTT; cdr3_aa: CASTHPSGSNTGELFF
v_call: TRBV30; d_call: NA; j_call: TRBJ1-2; clone_size: NA; cdr3_nt: TGTGCCTGGAGCGCCCTGGGGGCCGACTATGGCTACACCTTC; cdr3_aa: CAWSALGADYGYTF
v_call: TRBV18; d_call: NA; j_call: TRBJ1-5; clone_size: NA; cdr3_nt: TGTGCCAGCTCACCCGGAGGTTTTAGCAATCAGCCCCAGCATTTT; cdr3_aa: CASSPGGFSNQPQHF
v_call: TRBV5-1; d_call: TRBD1; j_call: TRBJ1-2; clone_size: NA; cdr3_nt: TGCGCCAGCAAACAGGGGGGTGGTAACTATGGCTACACCTTC; cdr3_aa: CASKQGGGNYGYTF
v_call: TRBV30; d_call: NA; j_call: TRBJ1-2; clone_size: NA; cdr3_nt: TGTGCCTGGAGTGTACTCGGGGCTAACTATGGCTACACCTTC; cdr3_aa: CAWSVLGANYGYTF
v_call: TRBV25-1; d_call: TRBD2; j_call: TRBJ2-7; clone_size: NA; cdr3_nt: TGTGCCAGCAGTGAATTGGGACTAGCGGGAGATTACGAGCAGTACTTC; cdr3_aa: CASSELGLAGDYEQYF
v_call: TRBV29-1; d_call: TRBD1; j_call: TRBJ1-1; clone_size: NA; cdr3_nt: TGCAGCGTTGGGACAGGGAACACTGAAGCTTTCTTT; cdr3_aa: CSVGTGNTEAFF
v_call: TRBV2; d_call: NA; j_call: TRBJ1-6; clone_size: NA; cdr3_nt: TGTGCCACTGGGAGTGGGCCCCCTTCACCCCTCCACTTT; cdr3_aa: CATGSGPPSPLHF
v_call: TRBV30; d_call: TRBD2; j_call: TRBJ2-1; clone_size: NA; cdr3_nt: TGTGCCTGGAGTGCAGGACTAGCGGGCCTGTTTATAAATGAGCAGTTCTTC; cdr3_aa: CAWSAGLAGLFINEQFF
v_call: TRBV9; d_call: TRBD2; j_call: TRBJ2-5; clone_size: NA; cdr3_nt: TGTGCCAGCAGCGTAGATATTAGCGGGAGTCAGACCCAGTACTTC; cdr3_aa: CASSVDISGSQTQYF
v_call: TRBV24-1; d_call: NA; j_call: TRBJ2-1; clone_size: NA; cdr3_nt: TGTGCCACCAGTGATTCCGAGAGGCTCCTCTCCTACAATGAGCAGTTCTTC; cdr3_aa: CATSDSERLLSYNEQFF
v_call: TRBV5-1; d_call: NA; j_call: TRBJ2-7; clone_size: few; cdr3_nt: TGCGCCAGCAGCTTGGCCGTTGGCGGATCCTACGAGCAGTACTTC; cdr3_aa: CASSLAVGGSYEQYF
v_call: TRBV7-2; d_call: NA; j_call: TRBJ2-7; clone_size: once; cdr3_nt: TGTGCCAGCAGCTTAAGTTTTGGAGTGGTTCCCTACGAGCAGTACTTC; cdr3_aa: CASSLSFGVVPYEQYF
v_call: TRBV19; d_call: NA; j_call: TRBJ2-3; clone_size: NA; cdr3_nt: TGTGCCAGTAGTCCCACCCCGGGGTTCACAGATACGCAGTATTTT; cdr3_aa: CASSPTPGFTDTQYF
v_call: TRBV6-5; d_call: TRBD1; j_call: TRBJ1-1; clone_size: NA; cdr3_nt: TGTGCCAGCAGTTACTGGGGGACAGATGACACTGAAGCTTTCTTT; cdr3_aa: CASSYWGTDDTEAFF